This T cell receptor (beta chain) was found in a study of Ad26.COV2.S vaccination and SARS-CoV-2 variants. The study, taken as a whole, reports: Total T cell responses may have been underestimated by the TCR breadth and depth analyses.

With regard to this clone: Its target is unknown.

Treatment: roughly 20 received Ad26.COV2.S at low or high dose, single or two shots; several received placebo; per-sample allocation not given. It was on day 63 after the first vaccine or placebo injection that samples were taken. Profiled with immunoSEQ multiplex PCR; TCRdb holds only in-frame clones, not every one. The table shows roughly 700,000 clones, with roughly 90% occurring only once. The sample in question was peripheral blood, obtained in a trial of Ad26.COV2.S vaccine versus placebo. This sequence was found in a person aged 18-65 years who received the Ad26.COV2.S COVID-19 vaccine or a placebo.

The CDR3 spells CATSSPFGNQPQHF. CDR3 in DNA: TGTGCCACCAGCAGCCCCTTCGGCAATCAGCCCCAGCATTTT. V is TRBV15 and J is TRBJ1-5; no firm D call. The CDR3 has 14 residues. CDR1 and CDR2 (germline): LNHNV, YYDKDF (reference sequence). V was cut by 3 bases and J by 2 bases, with 8 bases left in between.